The 14 T cell receptor beta chains below all came from one sample that was sequenced in a study of shared clonotypes between healthy human individuals. Assay: immunoSEQ multiplex PCR; the TCRdb copy retains only in-frame clones and omits some. The sample has about 590,000 clones, less than 97% seen once. CD45RO-negative, CCR7-positively selected cells formed the naive CD8 fraction, excluding terminally differentiated effector memory CD45RA+ cells. Sequenced: naive CD8+ T cells sorted from blood. These receptors came from a woman in her twenties or thirties in good health.

This clone was seen a few times. The genes are TRBV6-1 and TRBJ1-2; D is unclear. This CDR3 region has 10 residues. Trimming shortened V by 7 bases and J by 8 bases, and 8 bases separated the two germline ends. Germline loops: CDR1 MNHNS, CDR2 SASEGT. CDR3 bases: TGTGCCAGCAAGGCGGGAGGCTACACCTTC. Translation gives CASKAGGYTF.

The CDR3 DNA reads as TGTGCCAGCAGCTTAGCGGTCGCAGGGGAAGAGACCCAGTACTTC. It translates to CASSLAVAGEETQYF. V and J are TRBV7-9 and TRBJ2-5; D perhaps matches TRBD1 (6 bases). Germline V gene data show CDR1 as SEHNR and CDR2 as FQNEAQ (reference sequence). Trimming pared 0 bases from V and 3 bases from J, leaving 11 bases between. The CDR3 loop spans 15 amino acids.

The chain joins TRBV11-1 to TRBJ1-1; D not resolved. Trimming shortened V by 5 bases and J by 2 bases, and 9 bases separated the two germline ends. Germline V gene data show CDR1 as SGHAT and CDR2 as FQDESV (reference sequence). This CDR3 contains 13 residues. The CDR3 spells CASSLASNTEAFF. In DNA, the CDR3 is TGTGCCAGCAGCCTGGCAAGCAACACTGAAGCTTTCTTT.

This clone is a singleton in its sample. The V and J genes are TRBV7-9 and TRBJ2-1, with 8 bases aligning to TRBD1. The length of the CDR3 is 17 residues. V lost 5 bases to trimming and J lost 4 bases; unmatched junction nucleotides: 13. Germline CDR1 is SEHNR and CDR2 is FQNEAQ (reference sequence). The CDR3: CASSPRVRDRIYNEQFF. The CDR3 coding sequence is TGTGCCAGCAGCCCGAGGGTTAGGGACAGGATTTACAATGAGCAGTTCTTC.

This chain uses TRBV29-1 with TRBJ2-2, with 7 bases fitting TRBD1. Germline assignment: CDR1 SQVTM and CDR2 ANQGSEA. CDR3 length: 14 amino acids. The ends lost 4 bases at V and 1 base at J; junction bases unmatched: 3. The CDR3: CSVVGQVNTGELFF. The DNA of the CDR3 is TGCAGCGTTGTCGGACAGGTGAACACCGGGGAGCTGTTTTTT.

The chain carries TRBV4-2 and TRBJ2-1; TRBD2 is a possible D gene (5 bases). The CDR3 has 16 residues. Germline V gene data show CDR1 as LGHNA and CDR2 as YNFKEQ. V shed 5 bases and J shed 4 bases, with 18 bases lying between them. CDR3 region: CASSFAASGPYNEQFF. The DNA for the CDR3 is TGTGCCAGCAGCTTCGCCGCCAGCGGACCGTACAATGAGCAGTTCTTC.

The chain is built from TRBV7-9 and TRBJ1-5; a possible D gene is TRBD1 (5 bases). Germline CDR1 and CDR2: SEHNR and FQNEAQ (reference sequence). Trimming removed 5 bases at V and 3 bases at J, with 14 bases between. The length of the CDR3 is 15 residues. The CDR3 loop reads CASSDSEGPNQPQHF. CDR3 nucleotides: TGTGCCAGCAGCGATTCGGAGGGACCCAATCAGCCCCAGCATTTT.

To note about this clone: In the same sample, other DNA sequences code for this CDR3. The chain combines TRBV5-4 with TRBJ1-5; a possible D gene is TRBD1 (6 bases). The CDR3 length is 13 residues. Per the germline V gene, CDR1 is SGHNT and CDR2 is YYREEE (reference sequence). V was trimmed by 0 bases and J by 7 bases, leaving 8 bases between them. The CDR3 protein is CASSLGGGQPQHF. CDR3 DNA: TGTGCCAGCAGCTTGGGGGGGGGCCAGCCCCAGCATTTT. The full variable domain, with the rest looked up from reference TRBV5-4 and TRBJ1-5, is ETGVTQSPTHLIKTRGQQVTLRCSSQSGHNTVSWYQQALGQGPQFIFQYYREEENGRGNFPPRFSGLQFPNYSSELNVNALELDDSALYLCASSLGGGQPQHFGDGTRLSIL.

The genes are TRBV28 and TRBJ1-1; perhaps TRBD1 as D (5 bases). The CDR3 is made up of 11 amino acids. Germline values: CDR1 MDHEN, CDR2 SYDVKM. Trimming took 5 bases from V and 14 from J, leaving 15 bases between them. The CDR3 region has the DNA TGTGCCAGCAGTCTCGGGACCCTCCTATTCTTT. It is translated as CASSLGTLLFF.

The V call is TRBV28, the J call TRBJ1-5; D is perhaps TRBD1 (5 bases). Trimming stripped 3 bases from V and 3 bases from J, with 9 bases between. The V gene's germline CDR1 is MDHEN and CDR2 SYDVKM. The CDR3 is 14 residues long. The CDR3 DNA is TGTGCCAGCAGTTTTGGGGGAGACAATCAGCCCCAGCATTTT. This translates into CASSFGGDNQPQHF. The whole variable domain, filled in from reference TRBV28 and TRBJ1-5, reads DVKVTQSSRYLVKRTGEKVFLECVQDMDHENMFWYRQDPGLGLRLIYFSYDVKMKEKGDIPEGYSVSREKKERFSLILESASTNQTSMYLCASSFGGDNQPQHFGDGTRLSIL.

The chain employs TRBV9 and TRBJ1-3, with D unclear. The CDR3 loop spans 16 amino acids. Trimming pared 2 bases from V and 4 bases from J, leaving 16 bases between. Germline CDR1 reads SGDLS; CDR2 reads YYNGEE. CDR3 residues: CASSVESGPLGNTIYF. In DNA form, the CDR3 reads TGTGCCAGCAGCGTCGAAAGCGGGCCTCTCGGAAACACCATATATTTT.

For this clone: One end of the junction varies from germline; a read error may be responsible. The DNA of the CDR3 is TGTGCCAGCAGTATTCAAGAGGGGGTGGACTTC. Its translation: CASSIQEGVDF. The chain carries TRBV7-9 and TRBJ2-5; the D gene is possibly TRBD1 (6 bases). The germline V gene has CDR1 SEHNR and CDR2 FQNEAQ (reference sequence). The CDR3 is 11 residues long.

The CDR3 coding sequence is TGTGCCAGCAGCACCAGGGAGTCCCGCTTCTATGGCTACACCTTC. It yields the protein CASSTRESRFYGYTF. The chain recombines TRBV28 with TRBJ1-2; D perhaps matches TRBD1 (5 bases). The V end lost 6 bases, the J end lost 4 bases, and 18 bases lay between the germline ends. The CDR3 has 15 residues. Germline V gives CDR1 MDHEN, CDR2 SYDVKM.

Only one count was recorded for this clone. The J gene is TRBJ1-1, the V gene TRBV6-6; D may be TRBD1 (6 bases). The CDR3 runs 15 residues. V lost 4 bases to trimming and J lost 5 bases, with 17 bases between them. Germline assignment: CDR1 MNHNY and CDR2 SVGAGI (reference sequence). The DNA for the CDR3 is TGTGCCAGCAGTTCCGGGCCCCCAGGGGTGACTGAAGCTTTCTTT. Its translation is CASSSGPPGVTEAFF.